Following are 16 T cell receptor beta chains from one sample sequenced in a study of pediatric ulcerative colitis. Here immunoSEQ multiplex PCR was the method, and the copy in TCRdb shows in-frame clones only, minus some. The data contain roughly 49,000 clones, about 78% of them singletons. During colonoscopy, one to two rectal pinch biopsies were collected. The sample was gut tissue. The receptors stem from a girl under 18 with moderate ulcerative colitis.

This chain joins TRBV28 and TRBJ2-7; D is unclear. The CDR3 runs to 15 residues. Looked up from germline, CDR1 is MDHEN and CDR2 is SYDVKM. Trimming cost V 6 bases and J 0 bases, with 15 bases left between them. The CDR3 DNA reads as TGTGCCAGCAGATCCTTTCGGTCTCACTCCTACGAGCAGTACTTC. Translation gives CASRSFRSHSYEQYF. Combining the CDR3 with reference TRBV28 and TRBJ2-7 gives the whole variable domain DVKVTQSSRYLVKRTGEKVFLECVQDMDHENMFWYRQDPGLGLRLIYFSYDVKMKEKGDIPEGYSVSREKKERFSLILESASTNQTSMYLCASRSFRSHSYEQYFGPGTRLTVT.

V gene TRBV11-1 combines with J gene TRBJ2-7; D possibly corresponds to TRBD1 (5 bases). Germline values: CDR1 SGHAT, CDR2 FQDESV (reference sequence). The CDR3 has 14 residues. V was pared by 5 bases and J by 2 bases, with 13 bases between. CDR3 loop: CASSRQLFPYEQYF. The CDR3, as DNA: TGTGCCAGCAGCCGACAGTTATTCCCCTACGAGCAGTACTTC.

This clone was seen a single time. The rearrangement uses TRBV15 and TRBJ1-1; D is unresolved. This CDR3 region has 14 residues. Trimming removed 1 base at V and 1 base at J, with 7 bases between. Per the germline V gene, CDR1 is LNHNV and CDR2 is YYDKDF (reference sequence). The CDR3 DNA sequence: TGTGCCACCAGCAGAGGACGGCAGAACACTGAAGCTTTCTTT. Its protein product is CATSRGRQNTEAFF.

The chain has TRBV7-2 and TRBJ1-1; D gene ambiguous. This CDR3 has 13 amino acids. Germline V gives CDR1 SGHTA, CDR2 FQGNSA. Trimming shortened V by 1 base and J by 5 bases, and 8 bases separated the two germline ends. CDR3 nucleotide sequence: TGTGCCAGCAGCTTAGGGGTTCGGACTGAAGCTTTCTTT. Protein: CASSLGVRTEAFF.

This clone counts as medium-sized. This chain links TRBV4-3 with TRBJ1-2; 8 nucleotides line up with TRBD1. In germline, CDR1 is LGHNA, CDR2 YSLEER. With V trimmed by 0 bases and J by 0 bases, 6 bases remained unmatched. The CDR3 runs to 17 residues. CDR3 nucleotide sequence: TGCGCCAGCAGCCAAGAACACAGGGGGGCATCTAACTATGGCTACACCTTC. Protein: CASSQEHRGASNYGYTF.

J is TRBJ2-7 and V is TRBV4-2; TRBD1 or TRBD2 may be the D gene (5 bases each). The germline gives CDR1 LGHNA, CDR2 YNFKEQ. V was trimmed by 5 bases and J by 6 bases, leaving 14 bases between them. This CDR3 has 13 residues. The CDR3 reads CASSLGTAIEQYF. CDR3 DNA: TGTGCCAGCAGCTTAGGGACCGCCATCGAGCAGTACTTC.

V is TRBV5-4 and J is TRBJ1-6; D is unresolved. This CDR3 region has 15 residues. Trimming pared 0 bases from V and 13 bases from J, leaving 17 bases between. The germline CDR1 and CDR2 sequences are SGHNT and YYREEE (reference sequence). The CDR3, as DNA: TGTGCCAGCAGCTTGGAGGGTCATTCAATCACCCCCCTCCACTTT. This sequence encodes CASSLEGHSITPLHF.

The sample holds one count of this clone. This chain links TRBV13 with TRBJ2-7; TRBD2 matches at 7 bases. CDR3 length: 14 amino acids. The J segment lost 3 bases and the V segment lost 2 bases, leaving 4 bases of the junction unmatched. Germline V CDR1 and CDR2: PRHDT, FYEKMQ (reference sequence). In DNA form, the CDR3 reads TGTGCCAGCAGCTTAATCGGACTAGACTACGAGCAGTACTTC. Its translation: CASSLIGLDYEQYF. Together with reference TRBV13 and TRBJ2-7, the CDR3 gives the full variable domain: AAGVIQSPRHLIKEKRETATLKCYPIPRHDTVYWYQQGPGQDPQFLISFYEKMQSDKGSIPDRFSAQQFSDYHSELNMSSLELGDSALYFCASSLIGLDYEQYFGPGTRLTVT.

The gene calls are TRBV29-1 and TRBJ2-2; D call uncertain. The CDR3 consists of 13 residues. Trimming left V 5 bases short and J 1 base short, with 8 bases between. Germline CDR1 and CDR2: SQVTM and ANQGSEA. The DNA of the CDR3 is TGCAGCGTTAGAACGGGGAACACCGGGGAGCTGTTTTTT. Residues: CSVRTGNTGELFF.

The CDR3 coding sequence is TGTGCCAGTAGTATTATAACAGGGGGCGGAAAACTGTTTTTT. This translates into CASSIITGGGKLFF. The rearrangement joins TRBV19 to TRBJ1-4, with 9 bases lining up with TRBD1. Germline CDR1 and CDR2: LNHDA and SQIVND (reference sequence). The CDR3 totals 14 residues. J lost 10 bases, V lost 3 bases, and 6 bases had no gene match.

This chain joins TRBV7-9 and TRBJ2-5, with 7 bases lining up with TRBD1. V gave up 5 bases and J gave up 7 bases; unmatched junction bases: 10. The CDR3 length is 14 residues. Germline values: CDR1 SEHNR, CDR2 FQNEAQ (reference sequence). CDR3 loop: CASSPNRDSGTQYF. The CDR3 coding sequence is TGTGCCAGCAGCCCGAACCGGGACAGTGGGACCCAGTACTTC.

The chain has TRBV4-2 and TRBJ2-3; D is possibly TRBD1 (5 bases). Germline CDR1 LGHNA, CDR2 YNFKEQ. CDR3 length equals 16 residues. V lost 0 bases to trimming and J lost 1 base, with 11 bases between them. CDR3 sequence: CASSQDRQGGTDTQYF. Written as DNA, the CDR3 is TGTGCCAGCAGCCAAGACCGGCAGGGTGGCACAGATACGCAGTATTTT.

Regarding this clone: In the same sample, other DNA sequences code for this CDR3. V gene TRBV11-3 combines with J gene TRBJ2-5; D call uncertain. Germline V gives CDR1 SGHNT, CDR2 YENEEA. V was shortened by 0 bases and J by 4 bases, with 3 bases between the two germline ends. The CDR3 length is 12 residues. Here the CDR3 DNA reads TGTGCCAGCAGCTTAGATGGAGAGACCCAGTACTTC. Translated: CASSLDGETQYF.

The rearrangement joins TRBV11-3 to TRBJ2-7; 7 nucleotides align to TRBD1. V shed 6 bases and J 3 bases; nucleotides not matched to a gene: 2. This CDR3 has 12 residues. Germline loops: CDR1 SGHNT, CDR2 YENEEA. CDR3: CASSRDSYEQYF. The CDR3 DNA follows: TGTGCCAGCAGTCGGGACAGCTACGAGCAGTACTTC.

This chain links TRBV28 with TRBJ2-7; TRBD2 matches 7 bases. The CDR3 contains 14 residues. Germline V lookup: CDR1 MDHEN, CDR2 SYDVKM. V gave up 6 bases and J gave up 4 bases; unmatched junction bases: 9. In DNA form, the CDR3 reads TGTGCCAGCAGCCGCGGGAGAGGGACTTACGAGCAGTACTTC. This gives the protein CASSRGRGTYEQYF.

This clone has a single count. The chain has TRBV2 and TRBJ1-4; D might be TRBD1 (5 bases). Germline-derived CDR1 and CDR2 are SNHLY and FYNNEI. This CDR3 contains 16 residues. V lost 5 bases to trimming and J lost 0 bases, with 13 bases between them. The DNA of the CDR3 is TGTGCCAGCAGTCAGGGAATAATTTCAACTAATGAAAAACTGTTTTTT. This gives the protein CASSQGIISTNEKLFF.